This TCR beta chain was obtained from a study of early T cells in non-severe SARS-CoV-2 infection. The overall study: The study sequenced bulk RNA from unsorted whole blood, with chains unpaired.

This clonotype was seen ten or more times. Germline-derived CDR1 and CDR2 are MNHEY and SVGEGT. V was shortened by 0 bases and J by 12 bases, with 15 bases between the two germline ends. The CDR3 consists of 14 residues. TCRdb reprocessed the 5' RACE reads via MiXCR and lists one record per CDR3 protein. The table includes some 77,000 distinct CDR3 sequences, around 10% detected once. The sequence came from an adult who was a healthcare worker with PCR-confirmed SARS-CoV-2 infection or an uninfected control (not recorded which). The donor label of this sample is uncertain. The sample consisted of whole blood, taken at baseline. The chain recombines TRBV6-2 or TRBV6-3 with TRBJ2-1; D is undetermined. In DNA form, the CDR3 reads TGTGCCAGCAGTTACTCCGGAACGCGCTTTGGGCAGTTCTTC. It translates to CASSYSGTRFGQFF.